These 24 T cell receptor beta chains were sequenced from one sample in a study of control samples from healthy donors and cancer patients. Measured with immunoSEQ multiplex PCR; TCRdb has only the in-frame clones, and not every one. The table records some 140,000 clones, roughly 92% of them present only once. Source material: blood. These receptors came from a man aged 30 to 45 in good health.

The J gene is TRBJ2-2, the V gene TRBV6-4; TRBD2 agrees at 11 bases. Germline lookup yields CDR1 MRHNA and CDR2 SNTAGT. V shed 3 bases and J 3 bases; nucleotides not matched to a gene: 9. This CDR3 contains 18 residues. CDR3 nucleotides: TGTGCCAGCAGTGATTCCCAAACTAGCGGGAGTGACACCGGGGAGCTGTTTTTT. It encodes CASSDSQTSGSDTGELFF.

The rearrangement uses TRBV27 and TRBJ2-1, with 12 nucleotides matching TRBD2. Germline lookup yields CDR1 MNHEY and CDR2 SMNVEV (reference sequence). V gave up 7 bases and J gave up 6 bases; unmatched junction bases: 13. This CDR3 is built from 17 residues. The CDR3 loop is CASNHDKLAGGPNEQFF. CDR3 DNA: TGTGCCAGCAACCACGATAAACTAGCGGGGGGCCCCAATGAGCAGTTCTTC.

This clone was seen only once. The chain uses TRBV7-9 and TRBJ1-1; 7 positions match TRBD1. V trimming: 6 bases; J trimming: 0 bases; junction bases outside the gene matches: 7. The CDR3 has 15 amino acids. The germline CDR1 and CDR2 sequences are SEHNR and FQNEAQ (reference sequence). The CDR3, as DNA: TGTGCCAGCAGTCCCAGGGGGGGCATGAACACTGAAGCTTTCTTT. Residues: CASSPRGGMNTEAFF.

The chain uses TRBV19 and TRBJ1-2; D uncertain. V was shortened by 10 bases and J by 4 bases, with 16 bases between the two germline ends. From germline, CDR1 is LNHDA and CDR2 SQIVND (reference sequence). CDR3 length: 13 amino acids. The CDR3 spells CATARTRGYGYTF. CDR3 DNA: TGTGCCACTGCCCGGACGCGAGGCTATGGCTACACCTTC.

This chain connects TRBV5-6 to TRBJ2-2, with D possibly being TRBD1 or TRBD2 (5 bases each). V was cut by 3 bases and J by 4 bases, with 7 bases left in between. Germline V CDR1 and CDR2: SGHDT, YYEEEE. The CDR3 contains 13 residues. The CDR3 here is CASSWDATGELFF. The CDR3 coding sequence is TGTGCCAGCAGCTGGGACGCCACCGGGGAGCTGTTTTTT.

The chain carries TRBV28 and TRBJ2-2, with 9 bases that match TRBD2. Germline CDR1 reads MDHEN; CDR2 reads SYDVKM. This CDR3 comprises 17 residues. Trimming at V came to 3 bases and at J to 4 bases, leaving 9 bases not matched to a gene. CDR3 in amino acids: CASSFEAGGPGTGELFF. The CDR3 DNA reads as TGTGCCAGCAGTTTCGAGGCGGGAGGGCCTGGCACCGGGGAGCTGTTTTTT.

This clone was seen once. The chain carries TRBV29-1 and TRBJ2-3, with TRBD2 matching 7 bases. The CDR3 runs to 13 residues. Germline V lookup: CDR1 SQVTM, CDR2 ANQGSEA. V was pared by 4 bases and J by 3 bases, with 4 bases of the junction left unmatched. CDR3 bases: TGCAGCGTTGTACTAGCGAGTACAGATACGCAGTATTTT. This gives the protein CSVVLASTDTQYF.

This chain uses TRBV5-8 with TRBJ2-1; D is undetermined. V dropped 1 base and J dropped 1 base, with 3 bases sitting between them. The CDR3 runs to 13 residues. Germline CDR1 and CDR2: SGHTS and YDEGEE. The CDR3 sequence: CASSLISYNEQFF. In DNA form, the CDR3 reads TGTGCCAGCAGCTTGATATCCTACAATGAGCAGTTCTTC.

This rearrangement joins TRBV11-2 to TRBJ1-4, with no clear D. V shed 1 base and J shed 8 bases, with 5 bases lying between them. CDR1 SGHAT and CDR2 FQNNGV come from the germline V gene. The CDR3 is 12 amino acids. The CDR3 coding sequence is TGTGCCAGCAGCTTAGGGGCGGAAAAACTGTTTTTT. Protein: CASSLGAEKLFF.

This sequence joins TRBV15 and TRBJ2-3; TRBD2 matches at 8 bases. Germline V gives CDR1 LNHNV, CDR2 YYDKDF (reference sequence). Unmatched junction bases numbered 13, after V lost 5 bases and J lost 3 bases. This CDR3 has 17 amino acids. CDR3: CATSPQSGSVGTDTQYF. The CDR3 bases are TGTGCCACCAGCCCTCAAAGCGGGAGTGTGGGTACAGATACGCAGTATTTT.

The chain links TRBV28 to TRBJ2-7, with 7 nucleotides matching TRBD2. The germline V gene has CDR1 MDHEN and CDR2 SYDVKM. V lost 7 bases to trimming and J lost 2 bases; unmatched junction nucleotides: 5. The CDR3 has 13 residues. The CDR3 is CASIGLVTYEQYF. The CDR3 DNA is TGTGCCAGCATCGGACTAGTAACCTACGAGCAGTACTTC.

The CDR3 loop is CATSPRIRRGNETQYF. The DNA for the CDR3 is TGTGCCACCTCACCTAGGATAAGGAGGGGTAATGAGACCCAGTACTTC. The rearrangement links TRBV28 to TRBJ2-5; weak D call: TRBD2 (6 bases). The length of the CDR3 is 16 residues. Germline values: CDR1 MDHEN, CDR2 SYDVKM. V was trimmed by 10 bases and J by 5 bases, leaving 26 bases between them. The entire variable domain, with the rest obtained from reference TRBV28 and TRBJ2-5, is as follows: DVKVTQSSRYLVKRTGEKVFLECVQDMDHENMFWYRQDPGLGLRLIYFSYDVKMKEKGDIPEGYSVSREKKERFSLILESASTNQTSMYLCATSPRIRRGNETQYFGPGTRLLVL.

This clone was counted a single time. The chain employs TRBV5-1 and TRBJ1-4, with D possibly TRBD1 on 6 matching bases. V was pared by 1 base and J by 5 bases, with 9 bases between. The length of the CDR3 is 14 residues. The germline V gene encodes CDR1 SGHRS and CDR2 YFSETQ. The CDR3 DNA is TGCGCCAGCAGCTTGACAACAGGGAATGAAAAACTGTTTTTT. Amino acid sequence: CASSLTTGNEKLFF. Together with reference TRBV5-1 and TRBJ1-4, the CDR3 gives the full variable domain: KAGVTQTPRYLIKTRGQQVTLSCSPISGHRSVSWYQQTPGQGLQFLFEYFSETQRNKGNFPGRFSGRQFSNSRSEMNVSTLELGDSALYLCASSLTTGNEKLFFGSGTQLSVL.

This clone was recorded only once. The chain uses TRBV21-1 and TRBJ1-3. TRBV21-1 is termed a pseudogene. CDR3 length: 16 amino acids. CDR3 nucleotide sequence: TGTGCCAGACAACGACGCGAGGGTAGAGGTGGAAACACCATATATTTT. Amino acids: CARQRREGRGGNTIYF.

The genes are TRBV11-3 and TRBJ2-1, with D possibly matching TRBD2 (6 bases). This CDR3 has 16 amino acids. Germline V gene sequence: CDR1 SGHNT, CDR2 YENEEA. With 2 bases removed from V and 5 bases from J, the gap between germline ends came to 16 bases. The CDR3 DNA reads TGTGCCAGCAGCTTAATTCTAACGGGAGTGGACAATGAGCAGTTCTTC. Amino acid sequence: CASSLILTGVDNEQFF.

The chain recombines TRBV28 with TRBJ1-4; no definite D call. The germline gives CDR1 MDHEN, CDR2 SYDVKM. This CDR3 has 14 residues. V lost 5 bases to trimming and J lost 10 bases, with 17 bases between them. The DNA of the CDR3 is TGTGCCAGCAGTGGCGGGAGCTTCGTCGTAAAACTGTTTTTT. It yields the protein CASSGGSFVVKLFF.

V usage is TRBV20-1 and J usage is TRBJ1-4; D unresolved. The CDR3 spans 10 residues. V lost 3 bases, J lost 4 bases, and 0 bases lay in between. From germline, CDR1 is DFQATT and CDR2 SNEGSKA (reference sequence). This CDR3 is CSASNEKLFF. CDR3 in DNA: TGCAGTGCTAGTAATGAAAAACTGTTTTTT.

The V and J genes are TRBV6-6 and TRBJ2-7; no reliable D call. From germline, CDR1 is MNHNY and CDR2 SVGAGI (reference sequence). The CDR3 is made up of 15 amino acids. Trimming cost V 6 bases and J 2 bases, with 17 bases left between them. For the CDR3, the DNA is TGTGCCAGCAGGAGGTCTGCGATGGCGACCTACGAGCAGTACTTC. It codes for CASRRSAMATYEQYF.

This chain connects TRBV19 to TRBJ2-3; 7 positions agree with TRBD2. The CDR3 consists of 15 residues. Trimming at V came to 6 bases and at J to 2 bases, leaving 8 bases not matched to a gene. The germline gives CDR1 LNHDA, CDR2 SQIVND (reference sequence). CDR3 nucleotides: TGTGCCAGTAGCTTAGCTAGCGGCTTCACAGATACGCAGTATTTT. It encodes CASSLASGFTDTQYF. Complete variable domain (other parts from reference TRBV19 and TRBJ2-3): DGGITQSPKYLFRKEGQNVTLSCEQNLNHDAMYWYRQDPGQGLRLIYYSQIVNDFQKGDIAEGYSVSREKKESFPLTVTSAQKNPTAFYLCASSLASGFTDTQYFGPGTRLTVL.

The genes are TRBV7-2 and TRBJ2-7, with D hard to call. Germline V gene data show CDR1 as SGHTA and CDR2 as FQGNSA. The CDR3 runs to 14 residues. Trimming pared 7 bases from V and 3 bases from J, leaving 16 bases between. CDR3 region: CASTPGLGNYEQYF. Written as DNA, the CDR3 is TGTGCCAGCACCCCCGGTCTGGGAAACTACGAGCAGTACTTC.

The table lists this clone with a few counts. Other nucleotide sequences in the sample specify the same CDR3. The rearrangement joins TRBV6-4 to TRBJ2-2; D call uncertain. The germline CDR1 and CDR2 sequences are MRHNA and SNTAGT. This CDR3 region has 13 residues. The ends were cut back, 0 bases at V and 3 bases at J, with 2 bases in the middle. In DNA, the CDR3 is TGTGCCAGCAGTGACTCGTACACCGGGGAGCTGTTTTTT. Translated: CASSDSYTGELFF.

V gene TRBV28 combines with J gene TRBJ2-5; TRBD2 is a possible D gene (6 bases). The CDR3 has 16 amino acids. The V gene lost 5 bases and the J gene lost 5 bases, with 21 bases spanning the gap. Germline V gene data show CDR1 as MDHEN and CDR2 as SYDVKM. The CDR3 DNA is TGTGCCAGCAGTCCATCCCCCGGGGGTTATGTGGAGACCCAGTACTTC. Protein product: CASSPSPGGYVETQYF.

V usage is TRBV28 and J usage is TRBJ2-3; 8 nucleotides match TRBD1. V gave up 4 bases and J gave up 5 bases; unmatched junction bases: 11. CDR3 size: 16 residues. Germline loops: CDR1 MDHEN, CDR2 SYDVKM. The CDR3 region is CASSSPRQGAGDTQYF. In DNA, the CDR3 is TGTGCCAGCAGTTCGCCCCGGCAGGGGGCTGGAGATACGCAGTATTTT.

The chain has TRBV27 and TRBJ2-7, with D tentatively TRBD1 (5 bases). V lost 2 bases to trimming and J lost 7 bases, with 12 bases between them. This CDR3 comprises 13 residues. CDR1 is MNHEY and CDR2 is SMNVEV in the germline V gene (reference sequence). The CDR3 sequence is CASSLSRANEQYF. CDR3 coding DNA: TGTGCCAGCAGTTTAAGCAGGGCCAATGAGCAGTACTTC.